This T cell receptor (beta chain) originates from a study of blood T cell repertoires in COVID-19 (dated by TCRdb to 2018 to 2020). For the study in its entirety: The collaborator samples originated in the United States, Italy and Spain and spanned the acute and convalescent phases of COVID-19. The sample metadata nearly always contained a de-identified subject ID, COVID-19 status, age in years and sex. HLA class I and class II types, where available, came from metadata supplied by the sample provider rather than from assay-based typing. Samples were obtained from the ongoing ImmuneRACE study (first 160 participants) and from about 1,300 subjects provided by 6 global collaborators. Subjects who had been exposed to COVID-19, were actively infected with it, or had recovered from it provided the deeply sampled blood TCRbeta repertoires that made up the dataset. The prospective study material was composed of cDNA or gDNA derived from T cells, B-cell-depleted T cells, or PBMCs. The repertoires were released in a freely available public database intended as a resource for research on the immune response to SARS-CoV-2.

With respect to this clone: It has no known antigen specificity. No qualities accompany the bases; no much larger clone lies one base away.

The research as a whole found: The quantity of clinical and demographic metadata differed by source and by participant and was supplied without curation.

The collaborating institutions used their own protocols to collect whole blood in K2EDTA tubes. Collaborator samples were shipped for TCRbeta analysis as frozen whole blood, isolated PBMCs, or DNA extracted from either sample type. The germline V gene (reference sequence) yields SEHNR for CDR1 and FQNEAQ for CDR2. Spanning cysteine to phenylalanine, the CDR3 consists of 15 amino acids. The DNA shown is the 45-base CDR3, in frame from base 1. V gives up 6 bases and J gives up 8 bases, and the segment between their germline ends measures 17 bases. TCRbeta CDR3 regions were amplified from genomic DNA by means of the immunoSEQ Assay, a bias-controlled multiplex PCR. On the authors' methods: Within the assay, amplification of reference gene primers was used to estimate how many nucleated cells each sample contained. To quantify the absolute abundance of each unique TCRbeta CDR3 rearrangement, sequence reads were collapsed and filtered. Productive Simpson clonality was computed per sample as the square root of Simpson's diversity index over productive rearrangements. Sourced from immuneACCESS, this table was stored by TCRdb with only in-frame sequences that have V and J called. A share of the clones is absent; for the studies checked, an unresolved V gene accounts for under half, and the remainder has no known explanation. V and J calls and clone size follow that table, whereas D and trimming were derived from the DNA. This sample holds more than 55,000 clones; 70% to 90% were observed only once. The top ten constitute about 4.4% of the sample.

Sequencing was carried out using peripheral blood. The TCR was taken from a man over 45 with active COVID-19. Here the chain combines TRBV7-9 and TRBJ1-6; the D segment cannot be called with confidence. The CDR3 protein: CASSLTGFLDSPLHF. The bases read TGTGCCAGCAGTCTTACTGGCTTCCTAGATTCACCCCTCCACTTT. The reference TRBV7-9 and TRBJ1-6 proteins fill in what lies around the CDR3, so the full variable domain reads DTGVSQNPRHKITKRGQNVTFRCDPISEHNRLYWYRQTLGQGPEFLTYFQNEAQLEKSRLLSDRFSAERPKGSFSTLEIQRTEQGDSAMYLCASSLTGFLDSPLHFGNGTRLTVT.